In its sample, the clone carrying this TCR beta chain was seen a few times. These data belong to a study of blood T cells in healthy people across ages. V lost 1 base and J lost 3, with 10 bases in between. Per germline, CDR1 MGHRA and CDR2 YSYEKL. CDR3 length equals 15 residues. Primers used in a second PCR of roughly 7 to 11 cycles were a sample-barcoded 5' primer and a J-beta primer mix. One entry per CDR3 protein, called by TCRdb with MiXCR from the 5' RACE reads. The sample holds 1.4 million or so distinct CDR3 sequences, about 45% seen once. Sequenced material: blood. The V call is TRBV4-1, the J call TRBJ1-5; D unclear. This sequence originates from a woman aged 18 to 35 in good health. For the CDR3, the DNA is TGCGCCAGCAGCCAAGTTCCGGGGTACAATCAGCCCCAGCATTTT. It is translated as CASSQVPGYNQPQHF.